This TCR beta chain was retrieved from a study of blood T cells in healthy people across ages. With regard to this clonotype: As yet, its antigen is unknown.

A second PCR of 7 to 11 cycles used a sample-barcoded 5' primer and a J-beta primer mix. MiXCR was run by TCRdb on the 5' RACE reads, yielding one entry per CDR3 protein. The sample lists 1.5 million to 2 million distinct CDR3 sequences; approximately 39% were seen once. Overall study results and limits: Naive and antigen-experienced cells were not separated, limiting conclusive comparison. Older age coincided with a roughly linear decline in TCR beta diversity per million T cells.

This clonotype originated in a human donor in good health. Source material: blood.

This CDR3 reads CASSRDYGNEQFF. The CDR3 region has the DNA TGTGCCAGCAGTCGGGACTACGGCAATGAGCAGTTCTTC. This chain uses TRBV6-4 with TRBJ2-1; 7 bases align to TRBD2. The CDR3 is 13 amino acids. The V and J ends lost 5 bases and 6 bases, in that order; junction bases with no gene match: 4. Per germline, CDR1 MRHNA and CDR2 SNTAGT.